One sample yielded the 20 T cell receptor beta chains listed below, sequenced in a study of blood T cell repertoires in COVID-19. Profiled with immunoSEQ multiplex PCR; TCRdb holds only in-frame clones, not every one. The table lists around 220,000 clones, under 85% of them singletons. The sequenced sample was peripheral blood. These receptors were taken from a woman aged 40 to 55 with active or convalescent COVID-19.

This chain links TRBV29-1 with TRBJ2-3, with a possible D match to TRBD1 (5 bases). Trimming took 5 bases from V and 4 from J, leaving 13 bases between them. The CDR3 extends over 13 amino acids. Per germline, CDR1 SQVTM and CDR2 ANQGSEA. DNA of the CDR3: TGCAGCGTTTCTTACCTCAGGGCAGATACGCAGTATTTT. Encoded protein: CSVSYLRADTQYF.

The CDR3 region is CASSRLKGASNQPQHF. CDR3 in DNA: TGTGCCAGCAGTCGTTTGAAGGGGGCTAGCAATCAGCCCCAGCATTTT. This chain connects TRBV28 to TRBJ1-5; 7 bases align to TRBD1. CDR3 length: 16 residues. The V gene end was trimmed by 5 bases and the J gene end by 0 bases; junction bases not matched to a gene: 7. Germline CDR1 reads MDHEN; CDR2 reads SYDVKM.

This chain joins TRBV7-2 and TRBJ1-1, with 8 bases fitting TRBD1. V shed 5 bases, J shed 4 bases, and the junction held 12 bases outside the gene matches. CDR3 length: 16 amino acids. Germline V gene data show CDR1 as SGHTA and CDR2 as FQGNSA. CDR3 region: CASSPWAGQGATEAFF. Written as DNA, the CDR3 is TGTGCCAGCAGCCCCTGGGCGGGGCAGGGGGCCACTGAAGCTTTCTTT.

This sequence joins TRBV15 and TRBJ1-4, with D uncertain. The germline V gene encodes CDR1 LNHNV and CDR2 YYDKDF (reference sequence). The V gene lost 5 bases and the J gene lost 6 bases, with 7 bases spanning the gap. This CDR3 has 12 residues. CDR3 sequence reads: CATSRPDEKLFF. DNA of the CDR3: TGTGCCACCAGCCGCCCGGATGAAAAACTGTTTTTT.

This clone appeared a few times. The chain recombines TRBV5-4 with TRBJ2-1; the match to TRBD2 covers 9 bases. Germline V gene sequence: CDR1 SGHNT, CDR2 YYREEE (reference sequence). The junction had 4 bases not matched to a gene; V was cut back by 0 bases and J by 9 bases. The CDR3 spans 14 residues. CDR3 sequence (DNA): TGTGCCAGCAGCTTGGATAGCGGGGGTTTTGAGCAGTTCTTC. Encoded protein: CASSLDSGGFEQFF.

This sequence joins TRBV11-3 and TRBJ2-5, with TRBD2 identical over 15 bases. Trimming cost V 3 bases and J 5 bases; bases outside gene matches: 4. Per germline, CDR1 SGHNT and CDR2 YENEEA. This CDR3 has 16 amino acids. CDR3 loop: CASSLGLAGGGETQYF. DNA of the CDR3: TGTGCCAGCAGCTTGGGACTAGCGGGGGGCGGGGAGACCCAGTACTTC.

The J gene is TRBJ2-2, the V gene TRBV5-1, with 10 bases identical to TRBD1. CDR3 length equals 15 residues. Losses at the gene ends were 3 bases for V and 7 bases for J; bases not matched to a gene: 6. Germline V gene lookup returns CDR1 SGHRS and CDR2 YFSETQ. CDR3 coding DNA: TGCGCCAGCAGCTCAGGACAGGGGGAACACGGGGAGCTGTTTTTT. Translating gives CASSSGQGEHGELFF.

The chain uses TRBV7-2 and TRBJ1-4; 9 bases are shared with TRBD1. V was pared by 1 base and J by 8 bases, with 11 bases of the junction left unmatched. The CDR3 extends over 17 amino acids. In germline, CDR1 is SGHTA, CDR2 FQGNSA. The CDR3 here is CASSLVRVTGGGEKLFF. The CDR3, as DNA: TGTGCCAGCAGCTTAGTCCGAGTGACAGGGGGTGGGGAAAAACTGTTTTTT.

V usage is TRBV28 and J usage is TRBJ1-5; D uncertain. Per germline, CDR1 MDHEN and CDR2 SYDVKM. The ends were cut back, 6 bases at V and 4 bases at J, with 10 bases in the middle. This CDR3 spans 13 amino acids. CDR3 coding DNA: TGTGCCAGCAGCCCCACACCGAATCAGCCCCAGCATTTT. Its protein product is CASSPTPNQPQHF.

This chain links TRBV3-1 (or the pseudogene TRBV3-2) with TRBJ2-1, with D unresolved. CDR1 LGHDT and CDR2 YNNKEL come from the germline V gene (reference sequence). V dropped 1 base and J dropped 12 bases, with 16 bases sitting between them. The CDR3 totals 14 residues. For the CDR3, the DNA is TGTGCCAGCAGCCAAGGTTTGTGGAGTTCGGTGCAGTTCTTC. Translated: CASSQGLWSSVQFF.

This clone was picked up one time. V and J are TRBV27 and TRBJ1-4; D uncertain. The CDR3 is made up of 15 amino acids. V dropped 2 bases and J dropped 0 bases, with 7 bases sitting between them. Germline values: CDR1 MNHEY, CDR2 SMNVEV (reference sequence). The CDR3 DNA follows: TGTGCCAGCAGTTTACGGTCCCCAACTAATGAAAAACTGTTTTTT. Translating it yields CASSLRSPTNEKLFF. The full variable domain, with the rest looked up from reference TRBV27 and TRBJ1-4, is EAQVTQNPRYLITVTGKKLTVTCSQNMNHEYMSWYRQDPGLGLRQIYYSMNVEVTDKGDVPEGYKVSRKEKRNFPLILESPSPNQTSLYFCASSLRSPTNEKLFFGSGTQLSVL.

This clone was counted between two and nine times. The chain uses TRBV5-6 and TRBJ2-7; 10 bases match TRBD1. Germline V CDR1 and CDR2: SGHDT, YYEEEE. The CDR3 runs 16 residues. J lost 6 bases, V lost 3 bases, and 12 bases had no gene match. The CDR3 bases are TGTGCCAGCAGCTCTAACCCGGGACAGGGGTTTCGCGAGCAGTACTTC. Protein: CASSSNPGQGFREQYF. Together with reference TRBV5-6 and TRBJ2-7, the CDR3 gives the full variable domain: DAGVTQSPTHLIKTRGQQVTLRCSPKSGHDTVSWYQQALGQGPQFIFQYYEEEERQRGNFPDRFSGHQFPNYSSELNVNALLLGDSALYLCASSSNPGQGFREQYFGPGTRLTVT.

The genes are TRBV27 and TRBJ2-7; 11 nucleotides align to TRBD2. CDR3 length equals 17 residues. Germline V gene sequence: CDR1 MNHEY, CDR2 SMNVEV (reference sequence). V trimming: 3 bases; J trimming: 3 bases; junction bases outside the gene matches: 10. The CDR3 region has the DNA TGTGCCAGCAGTTTCGCCCTTCTAGCGGGGGGACGCTACGAGCAGTACGTC. It encodes CASSFALLAGGRYEQYV.

The CDR3 nucleotides read TGTGCCAGCAACCCGGAGGGGTGGCCTAGCACAGATACGCAGTATTTT. Residues: CASNPEGWPSTDTQYF. J is TRBJ2-3 and V is TRBV9, with D tentatively TRBD2 (6 bases). V lost 6 bases and J 0 bases, leaving 17 bases between the germline ends. The V gene's germline CDR1 is SGDLS and CDR2 YYNGEE. There are 16 residues in the CDR3.

The rearrangement uses TRBV9 and TRBJ2-4; 8 bases match TRBD1. Germline CDR1 reads SGDLS; CDR2 reads YYNGEE. The CDR3 has 12 amino acids. V was clipped by 5 bases and J by 8 bases; unmatched bases: 3. The CDR3 region has the DNA TGTGCCAGCAGTCAGGGGGCGGACATTCAGTACTTC. As protein: CASSQGADIQYF.

The CDR3 sequence: CASSAKPYGYTF. The CDR3 region has the DNA TGTGCCAGCAGTGCTAAACCCTATGGCTACACCTTC. The chain combines TRBV9 with TRBJ1-2; D call uncertain. V lost 5 bases and J 4 bases, leaving 9 bases between the germline ends. The germline V gene has CDR1 SGDLS and CDR2 YYNGEE. CDR3 length: 12 amino acids.

The J gene is TRBJ2-1, the V gene TRBV7-3; 13 bases match TRBD2. With V trimmed by 4 bases and J by 7 bases, 7 bases remained unmatched. The CDR3 runs 16 residues. Germline CDR1 reads SGHTA; CDR2 reads FQGTGA. This CDR3 reads CASSSLAGGPLNEQFF. The DNA for the CDR3 is TGTGCCAGCAGCTCACTAGCGGGGGGGCCGTTGAATGAGCAGTTCTTC.

V usage is TRBV11-2 and J usage is TRBJ1-4; a weak D match, TRBD1 (6 bases). This CDR3 spans 15 amino acids. With 3 bases removed from V and 2 bases from J, the gap between germline ends came to 10 bases. CDR1 is SGHAT, CDR2 FQNNGV, per germline. The CDR3 nucleotides are TGTGCCAGCAGCTTGAGGGGGACCACTAATGAAAAACTGTTTTTT. Translation: CASSLRGTTNEKLFF.

The rearrangement links TRBV7-9 to TRBJ2-7, with D possibly TRBD2 on 5 matching bases. Trimming removed 1 base from V and 12 bases from J, with 16 bases in between. The germline CDR1 and CDR2 sequences are SEHNR and FQNEAQ (reference sequence). CDR3 size: 13 residues. CDR3 residues: CASSLDSPGSRYF. Here the CDR3 DNA reads TGTGCCAGCAGCTTAGACTCTCCGGGAAGTAGGTACTTC.

V and J are TRBV5-1 and TRBJ2-4; 10 positions match TRBD1. V shed 4 bases, J shed 8 bases, and the junction held 6 bases outside the gene matches. CDR1 and CDR2 (germline): SGHRS, YFSETQ. This CDR3 has 14 amino acids. The CDR3 reads CASSDRQGADIQYF. The DNA for the CDR3 is TGCGCCAGCAGCGACCGACAGGGGGCTGACATTCAGTACTTC. The whole variable domain, remainder taken from reference TRBV5-1 and TRBJ2-4, is KAGVTQTPRYLIKTRGQQVTLSCSPISGHRSVSWYQQTPGQGLQFLFEYFSETQRNKGNFPGRFSGRQFSNSRSEMNVSTLELGDSALYLCASSDRQGADIQYFGAGTRLSVL.